Sequencing of this T cell receptor (beta chain) was carried out in a study of T cells in Graves' hyperthyroidism and ophthalmopathy. This clonotype was found many times. RNA transcripts yielded amplified TCR beta CDR3 regions. Initially, a first-round RT-PCR of the TCR CDR3 employed the HTBI primer set. TCRdb re-analysed the multiplex PCR reads in MiXCR, keeping a single row per CDR3 protein. The profile shows some 760,000 distinct CDR3 sequences, 12% to 15% of them singletons. Germline CDR1 reads KGHDR; CDR2 reads SFDVKD. The CDR3 extends over 13 amino acids. V was shortened by 9 bases and J by 2 bases, with 12 bases between the two germline ends.

This chain connects TRBV24-1 to TRBJ1-2; D not resolved. Sequencing used blood. This sequence originates from a woman between 18 and 29 years old with Graves' hyperthyroidism. The CDR3 is CATSRTQNYGYTF. CDR3 DNA sequence: TGTGCCACCTCTCGAACACAGAACTATGGCTACACCTTC.